These 8 T cell receptor beta chains were all obtained from the same sample, sequenced in a study of technical replicates of blood from a few donors. Repertoires were generated with immunoSEQ multiplex PCR, while TCRdb's copy carries only in-frame clones and drops some. The table records approximately 81,000 clones, 80% to 90% of them present only once. Sequencing used PBMCs. These receptor sequences come from a human donor in good health. Some clones in this sample may be carry-over from other donors' samples.

The CDR3 sequence is CASSTHSPPGQRTETQYF. As DNA, the CDR3 is TGTGCCAGCAGCACCCATTCCCCACCGGGACAGCGTACTGAGACCCAGTACTTC. The chain uses TRBV7-6 and TRBJ2-5; TRBD1 aligns across 7 bases. CDR3 length: 18 residues. With 5 bases clipped from V and 5 bases from J, the junction kept 20 bases outside the gene matches. The germline V gene has CDR1 SGHVS and CDR2 FNYEAQ.

This chain connects TRBV10-3 to TRBJ2-1, with TRBD2 matching 13 bases. The V and J ends lost 4 bases and 9 bases, in that order; junction bases with no gene match: 6. CDR3 length: 15 residues. From germline, CDR1 is ENHRY and CDR2 SYGVKD. The CDR3, as DNA: TGTGCCATCAGTGGCACTAGCGGGGGGGCGGGTGAGCAGTTCTTC. Translated, it gives CAISGTSGGAGEQFF.

This rearrangement joins TRBV2 to TRBJ1-6; possibly TRBD1 for D (5 bases). The CDR3 has 15 amino acids. Germline V gene sequence: CDR1 SNHLY, CDR2 FYNNEI. V shed 1 base and J shed 10 bases, with 14 bases lying between them. CDR3 region: CASSEEGRRGSPLHF. In DNA, the CDR3 is TGTGCCAGCAGTGAAGAGGGGAGGAGGGGATCACCCCTCCACTTT.

The sample holds a few counts of this clone. CDR3 coding DNA: TGTGCCAGTAGTCCCAGGGCTAGCAATCAGCCCCAGCATTTT. It codes for CASSPRASNQPQHF. V and J are TRBV19 and TRBJ1-5; TRBD1 is a possible D gene (5 bases). This CDR3 is 14 amino acids long. CDR1 is LNHDA, CDR2 SQIVND, per germline (reference sequence). V lost 5 bases, J lost 0 bases, and 8 bases lay in between.

In its sample, this clone was seen a few times. The rearrangement joins TRBV6-5 to TRBJ1-4; D may be TRBD1 (5 bases). Trimming took 8 bases from V and 5 from J, leaving 15 bases between them. CDR1 is MNHEY, CDR2 SVGAGI, per germline. The CDR3 sequence is 14 residues long. CDR3 in amino acids: CASGPYRRNEKLFF. The CDR3 nucleotides are TGTGCCAGCGGGCCCTACAGGCGAAATGAAAAACTGTTTTTT.

This chain joins TRBV29-1 and TRBJ1-1; D possibly corresponds to TRBD1 (5 bases). V gave up 1 base and J gave up 0 bases, with 15 bases separating them. CDR1 is SQVTM, CDR2 ANQGSEA, per germline. The CDR3 sequence is 16 residues long. The CDR3 DNA reads as TGCAGCGTTGAAGGGAGGGCAGGGCCCATGAACACTGAAGCTTTCTTT. It translates to CSVEGRAGPMNTEAFF.

V is TRBV13 and J is TRBJ2-7; D is perhaps TRBD1 (6 bases). CDR3 length: 13 residues. With 2 bases removed from V and 5 bases from J, the gap between germline ends came to 10 bases. Germline-derived CDR1 and CDR2 are PRHDT and FYEKMQ (reference sequence). The DNA of the CDR3 is TGTGCCAGCAGCTTATACAGGGCGAACGAGCAGTACTTC. Translated: CASSLYRANEQYF.

This clone was seen a few times. The chain employs TRBV6-6 and TRBJ2-1; TRBD2 is a possible D gene (6 bases). Trimming cost V 2 bases and J 4 bases, with 6 bases left between them. The CDR3 extends over 13 amino acids. Germline-derived CDR1 and CDR2 are MNHNY and SVGAGI (reference sequence). The CDR3: CASSYGGYNEQFF. For the CDR3, the DNA is TGTGCCAGCAGTTACGGGGGGTACAATGAGCAGTTCTTC.